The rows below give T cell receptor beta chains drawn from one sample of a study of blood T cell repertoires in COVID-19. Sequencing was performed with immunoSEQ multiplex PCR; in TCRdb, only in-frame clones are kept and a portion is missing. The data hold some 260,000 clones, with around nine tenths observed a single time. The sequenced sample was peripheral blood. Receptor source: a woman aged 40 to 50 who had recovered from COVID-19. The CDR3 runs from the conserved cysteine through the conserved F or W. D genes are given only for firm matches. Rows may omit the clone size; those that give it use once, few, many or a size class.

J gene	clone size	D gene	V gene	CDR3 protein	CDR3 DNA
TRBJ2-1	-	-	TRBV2	CASNLDRSGYNEQFF	TGTGCCAGCAATCTTGATCGTAGCGGATACAATGAGCAGTTCTTC
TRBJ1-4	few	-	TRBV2	CASSAQQSRFEKLFF	TGTGCCAGCAGTGCACAACAGAGTCGTTTTGAAAAACTGTTTTTT
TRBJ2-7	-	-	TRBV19	CASSKLATYEQYF	TGTGCCAGTAGTAAACTAGCAACCTACGAGCAGTACTTC
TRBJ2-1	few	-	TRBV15	CATSRDPGNGYEQFF	TGTGCCACCAGCAGAGACCCAGGTAATGGCTATGAGCAGTTCTTC
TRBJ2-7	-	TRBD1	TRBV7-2	CASSFRGPSSYEQYF	TGTGCCAGCAGCTTCAGGGGGCCGAGCTCCTACGAGCAGTACTTC
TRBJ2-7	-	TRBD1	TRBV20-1	CSASRTGGVYEQYF	TGCAGTGCTAGTCGGACAGGGGGCGTCTACGAGCAGTACTTC
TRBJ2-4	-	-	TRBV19	CASSIMGGGPKNIQYF	TGTGCCAGTAGTATAATGGGCGGCGGGCCCAAAAACATTCAGTACTTC
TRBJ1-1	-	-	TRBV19	CASSPQLGRGTEAFF	TGTGCCAGTAGTCCTCAACTTGGAAGGGGCACTGAAGCTTTCTTT
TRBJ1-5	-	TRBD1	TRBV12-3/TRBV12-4	CASTGTGIQPQHF	TGTGCCAGCACCGGGACAGGGATTCAGCCCCAGCATTTT
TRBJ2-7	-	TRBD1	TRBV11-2	CASSLRGRDRMLSSYEQYF	TGTGCCAGCAGCTTAAGGGGTCGGGACAGAATGTTAAGCTCCTACGAGCAGTACTTC
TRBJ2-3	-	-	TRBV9	CASSVAAGASTDTQYF	TGTGCCAGCAGCGTAGCGGCGGGGGCTAGCACAGATACGCAGTATTTT
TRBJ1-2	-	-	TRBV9	CASSAIGGPPSYGYTF	TGTGCCAGCAGCGCAATAGGAGGGCCGCCGAGCTATGGCTACACCTTC
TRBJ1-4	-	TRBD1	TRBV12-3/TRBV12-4	CASGGQIGEKLFF	TGTGCCAGCGGGGGACAGATAGGGGAAAAACTGTTTTTT
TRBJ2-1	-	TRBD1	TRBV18	CASSPTGGNNEQFF	TGTGCCAGCTCACCGACAGGGGGAAACAATGAGCAGTTCTTC
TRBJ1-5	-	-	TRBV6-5	CASSYSLNTPQHF	TGTGCCAGCAGTTACTCGCTGAACACGCCCCAGCATTTT
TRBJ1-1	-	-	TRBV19	CASSIAPGNTEAFF	TGTGCCAGTAGTATAGCGCCGGGGAACACTGAAGCTTTCTTT
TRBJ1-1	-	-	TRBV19	CASSTRGAGVTEAFF	TGTGCCAGTAGTACCCGCGGGGCGGGAGTCACTGAAGCTTTCTTT
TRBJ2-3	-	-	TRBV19	CASSIDPRDIDTQYF	TGTGCCAGTAGTATAGACCCCCGGGACATTGATACGCAGTATTTT
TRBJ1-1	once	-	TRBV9	CASSTNPQGGVNTEAFF	TGTGCCAGCAGCACCAATCCGCAAGGCGGGGTGAACACTGAAGCTTTCTTT
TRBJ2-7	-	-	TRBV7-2	CASSLSAGPSSYEQYF	TGTGCCAGCAGCTTATCAGCGGGCCCCAGCTCCTACGAGCAGTACTTC
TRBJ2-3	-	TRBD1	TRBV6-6	CASSSRDRSPDTQYF	TGTGCCAGCAGTTCCCGGGACAGGTCCCCAGATACGCAGTATTTT
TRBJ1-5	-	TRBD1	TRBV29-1	CSVTQTGDQPQHF	TGCAGCGTAACTCAGACAGGGGATCAGCCCCAGCATTTT
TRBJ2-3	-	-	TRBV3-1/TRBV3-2	CASSLRGGTSTDTQYF	TGTGCCAGCAGCCTGCGTGGAGGGACTAGCACAGATACGCAGTATTTT
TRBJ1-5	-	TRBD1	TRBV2	CAGKLGGQGNQPQHF	TGTGCCGGAAAACTGGGGGGACAGGGTAATCAGCCCCAGCATTTT
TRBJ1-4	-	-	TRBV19	CASSIGLLNEKLFF	TGTGCCAGTAGTATAGGACTGCTGAATGAAAAACTGTTTTTT
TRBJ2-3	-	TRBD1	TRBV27	CASSSYRGSSTDTQYF	TGTGCCAGCAGTTCCTACAGGGGCTCGAGCACAGATACGCAGTATTTT
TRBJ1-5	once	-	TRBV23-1	CASSQYPLPLRNQPQHF	TGCGCCAGCAGTCAATACCCCCTCCCGCTCAGAAATCAGCCCCAGCATTTT
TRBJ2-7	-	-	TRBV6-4	CASSDDRYF	TGTGCCAGCAGTGACGATAGGTACTTC
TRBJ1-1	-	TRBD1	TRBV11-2	CASSLDRSRGMEAFF	TGTGCCAGCAGCTTAGATCGTAGCAGGGGGATGGAAGCTTTCTTT
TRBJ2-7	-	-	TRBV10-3	CAISEATSYEQYF	TGTGCCATCAGCGAGGCGACTTCCTACGAGCAGTACTTC
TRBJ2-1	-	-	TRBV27	CASSALATGRKEQFF	TGTGCCAGCAGTGCCCTAGCGACCGGCCGGAAGGAGCAGTTCTTC
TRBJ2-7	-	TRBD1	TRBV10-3	CAISDPGQGMRYEQYF	TGTGCCATCAGTGATCCCGGACAGGGAATGCGCTACGAGCAGTACTTC
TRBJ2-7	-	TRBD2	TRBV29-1	CSARLADDYEQYF	TGCAGCGCTAGACTAGCGGACGACTACGAGCAGTACTTC
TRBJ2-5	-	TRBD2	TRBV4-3	CASSQDGGLAGKTQYF	TGCGCCAGCAGCCAAGATGGGGGACTAGCGGGGAAGACCCAGTACTTC
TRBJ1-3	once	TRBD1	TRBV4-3	CASSRRGTVQGNTIYF	TGCGCCAGCAGCCGCCGAGGGACAGTTCAAGGAAACACCATATATTTT
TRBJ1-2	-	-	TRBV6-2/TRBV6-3	CASSRHTLDRQANYGYTF	TGTGCCAGCAGTCGCCATACCCTTGACAGGCAAGCTAACTATGGCTACACCTTC
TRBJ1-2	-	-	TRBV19	CATTGYYGYTF	TGTGCCACCACAGGGTACTATGGCTACACCTTC
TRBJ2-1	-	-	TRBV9	CASSQPQGGSNEQFF	TGTGCCAGCAGCCAGCCCCAGGGAGGTTCGAATGAGCAGTTCTTC
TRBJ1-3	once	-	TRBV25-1	CASTTSSGNTIYF	TGTGCCAGCACTACGTCCTCTGGAAACACCATATATTTT
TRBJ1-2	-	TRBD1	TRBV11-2	CASSSQGQGARGYTF	TGTGCCAGCAGCTCCCAGGGACAGGGGGCGCGCGGCTACACCTTC
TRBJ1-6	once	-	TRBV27	CASRPYQRQGPNSPLHF	TGTGCCAGCAGGCCCTATCAGCGGCAAGGGCCTAATTCACCCCTCCACTTT
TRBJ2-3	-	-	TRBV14	CASSQGQGKPQYF	TGTGCCAGCAGCCAAGGGCAGGGAAAGCCGCAGTATTTT
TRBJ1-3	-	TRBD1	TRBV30	CASDNTGAGNTIYF	TGTGCCTCCGACAACACAGGGGCAGGAAACACCATATATTTT
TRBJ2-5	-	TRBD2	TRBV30	CAWSAGTSEYF	TGTGCCTGGAGCGCAGGGACTAGCGAATACTTC